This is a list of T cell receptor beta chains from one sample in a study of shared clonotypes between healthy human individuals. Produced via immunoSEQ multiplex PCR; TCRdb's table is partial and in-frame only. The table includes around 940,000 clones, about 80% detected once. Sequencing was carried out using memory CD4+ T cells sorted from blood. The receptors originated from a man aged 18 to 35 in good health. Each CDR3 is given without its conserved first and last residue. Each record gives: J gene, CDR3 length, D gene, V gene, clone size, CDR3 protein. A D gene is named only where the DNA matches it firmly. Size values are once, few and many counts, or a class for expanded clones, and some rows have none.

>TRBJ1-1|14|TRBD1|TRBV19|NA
ASSTGQGALGTEAF
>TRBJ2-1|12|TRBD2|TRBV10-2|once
ASFTSASYNEQF
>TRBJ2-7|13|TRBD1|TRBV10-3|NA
AISEVGTGGSQQY
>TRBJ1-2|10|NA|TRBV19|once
ASSMTGYGYT
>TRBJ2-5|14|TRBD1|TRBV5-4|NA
ATERAGTGYLETQY
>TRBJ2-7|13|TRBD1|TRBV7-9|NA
ASSLRGQGGYEQY
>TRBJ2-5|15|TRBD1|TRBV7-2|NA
ASSKDGTGATLRTQY
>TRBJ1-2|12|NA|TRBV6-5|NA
ASRPPGGGYGYT
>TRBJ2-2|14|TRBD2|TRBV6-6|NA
ASSYKRGANTGELF
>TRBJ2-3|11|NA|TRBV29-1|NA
SHEVGNTDTQY
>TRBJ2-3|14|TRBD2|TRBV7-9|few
ASSFTSGGGGDTQY
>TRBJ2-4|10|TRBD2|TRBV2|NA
ASGTTKNIQY
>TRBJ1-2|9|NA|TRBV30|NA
AWRELGGYT
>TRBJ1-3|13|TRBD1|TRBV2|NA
ASSEGDRAGNTIY
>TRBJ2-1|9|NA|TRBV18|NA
ASSPGHEQF
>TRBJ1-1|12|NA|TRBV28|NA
ASTLARLNTEAF
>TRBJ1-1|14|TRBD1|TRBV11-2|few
ASSLEGTVMNTEAF
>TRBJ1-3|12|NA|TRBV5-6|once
ASSLEVTRNTIY
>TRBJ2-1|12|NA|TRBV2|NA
ASSEITSGNEQF
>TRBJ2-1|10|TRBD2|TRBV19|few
AGRTSGGRLL
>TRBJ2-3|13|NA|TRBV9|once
ASSPGGSQSDTQY
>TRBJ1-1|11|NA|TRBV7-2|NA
ASSPQANTEAF